This is a list of T cell receptor beta chains from one sample in a study of metastatic and nonmetastatic thyroid tumors. TCRdb re-called clones from the PCR reads using MiXCR. The sample carries tens of thousands of clones, more than 20% recorded once. The sequencing sample was made of blood. The receptors shown here come from a male donor with papillary thyroid cancer or a benign thyroid nodule (not recorded which). Some clones in this sample may be carry-over from other donors' samples. CDR3s include the opening cysteine and the closing phenylalanine or tryptophan. D genes are given only for firm matches. Clone sizes are given selectively: once, few, many, or a class where the clone is expanded.

clone_size j_call d_call v_call cdr3_aa cdr3_nt
- TRBJ2-7 - TRBV20-1 CSTSPSSYEQYF TGCAGTACCTCCCCCAGCTCCTACGAGCAGTACTTC
few TRBJ1-6 - TRBV15 CATSRDFSGGSPLHF TGTGCCACCAGCAGAGATTTTAGCGGCGGATCACCCCTCCACTTT
many TRBJ2-1 - TRBV7-2 CASSALNEQFF TGTGCCAGCAGCGCCCTAAATGAGCAGTTCTTC
few TRBJ2-5 TRBD1 TRBV6-2/TRBV6-3 CASSNRGDREETQYF TGTGCCAGCAGCAACAGGGGGGACAGGGAAGAGACCCAGTACTTC
- TRBJ2-3 - TRBV20-1 CSARYPRGRTDTQYF TGCAGTGCTAGATATCCCAGGGGTCGAACAGATACGCAGTATTTT
many TRBJ2-1 TRBD2 TRBV7-8 CASSLGRTSGRGANEQFF TGTGCCAGCAGCTTAGGTCGGACTAGCGGGAGGGGGGCGAATGAGCAGTTCTTC
- TRBJ1-4 - TRBV7-2 CASSLGSGTTNEKLFF TGTGCCAGCAGCTTAGGCTCCGGGACAACTAATGAAAAACTGTTTTTT
- TRBJ2-7 TRBD2 TRBV4-3 CASSRSGSNEQYF TGCGCCAGCAGCCGTAGCGGGAGTAACGAGCAGTACTTC
many TRBJ2-7 - TRBV19 CASSLGLTYEQYF TGTGCCAGTAGTCTGGGGTTAACCTACGAGCAGTACTTC
- TRBJ2-5 - TRBV27 CASSRGADQETQYF TGTGCCAGCAGTCGGGGGGCAGACCAAGAGACCCAGTACTTC
many TRBJ1-5 - TRBV11-2 CASSYWPDSNQPQHF TGTGCCAGTAGCTACTGGCCGGACAGTAATCAGCCCCAGCATTTT
- TRBJ1-1 TRBD1 TRBV5-1 CASSPGQVARETESFF TGCGCCAGCAGCCCGGGACAGGTGGCGCGAGAGACTGAATCTTTCTTT
medium-sized TRBJ1-6 - TRBV10-3 CAIGGGNSPLHF TGTGCCATCGGGGGCGGGAATTCACCCCTCCACTTT
- TRBJ1-3 - TRBV28 CASSLPGLGRNTIYF TGTGCCAGCAGTTTACCGGGGTTAGGAAGAAACACCATATATTTT
- TRBJ2-7 - TRBV20-1 CSAPLPRASYEQYF TGCAGTGCTCCCCTCCCGAGGGCTAGTTACGAGCAGTACTTC
- TRBJ2-6 - TRBV30 CAWSPGDSGANVLTF TGTGCCTGGAGCCCCGGGGACTCTGGGGCCAACGTCCTGACTTTC
- TRBJ1-1 - TRBV12-3/TRBV12-4 CASSLQGKGGEAFF TGTGCCAGCAGTTTACAGGGGAAGGGTGGTGAAGCTTTCTTT
many TRBJ2-7 TRBD2 TRBV2 CASSEPTSGTLTKQYF TGTGCCAGCAGCGAACCCACTAGCGGTACCCTTACGAAGCAGTACTTC
many TRBJ1-3 - TRBV20-1 CSAREGGSGNTIYF TGCAGTGCTAGAGAGGGGGGCTCTGGAAACACCATATATTTT
many TRBJ2-7 - TRBV6-1 CASQDWTVNYEQYF TGTGCCTCCCAAGACTGGACGGTAAACTACGAGCAGTACTTC
- TRBJ1-6 - TRBV4-3 CASSQDETWASPLHF TGCGCCAGCAGCCAAGACGAAACCTGGGCTTCACCCCTCCACTTT
many TRBJ2-1 - TRBV7-6 CASSLAGGGLYNEQFF TGTGCCAGCAGCTTAGCGGGAGGGGGTCTCTACAATGAGCAGTTCTTC
few TRBJ2-1 TRBD2 TRBV27 CASRQAGGPNEQFF TGTGCCAGCAGGCAAGCGGGAGGGCCAAATGAGCAGTTCTTC
few TRBJ2-7 - TRBV2 CASNPRQSSYEQYF TGTGCCAGCAACCCCAGACAGAGCTCCTACGAGCAGTACTTC
many TRBJ2-5 TRBD2 TRBV5-1 CASSLDIAGGLLSETQYF TGCGCCAGCAGCTTAGACATAGCGGGAGGTCTCCTGAGTGAGACCCAGTACTTC
- TRBJ1-3 - TRBV6-2/TRBV6-3 CASSYSKELSDIRPGNTIYF TGTGCCAGCAGTTACTCGAAAGAGCTCTCTGACATCCGCCCTGGAAACACCATATATTTT